This TCR beta chain was recorded in a study of blood T cell repertoires in COVID-19 (dated by TCRdb to about 2020). In terms of the full investigation: Collaborator samples came from the United States, Italy and Spain and covered acute and convalescent phases of COVID-19. Subjects who had been exposed to COVID-19, were actively infected with it, or had recovered from it provided the deeply sampled blood TCRbeta repertoires that made up the dataset. A freely available public database, intended as a resource for researchers studying the immune response to SARS-CoV-2, is where the repertoires were released. Samples came from the ongoing ImmuneRACE study (first 160 participants) plus 1,254 subjects from 6 global collaborators. Where available, HLA class I and class II types were obtained from metadata supplied by the sample provider rather than from assay-based typing. The prospective study material was composed of cDNA or gDNA derived from T cells, B-cell-depleted T cells, or PBMCs. The sample metadata nearly always contained a de-identified subject ID, COVID-19 status, age in years and sex.

Notes on this clone: The antigen it recognizes is unknown. No base qualities exist here, and no much larger clone lies one base off it.

The study at large found these results: Clinical and demographic metadata were provided uncurated, with the amount varying by source and participant.

CDR1 GTSNPN and CDR2 SVGIG were looked up in the germline V gene (reference sequence). For this chain, trimming is 3 bases at the V end and 13 bases at the J end, and the number of junction bases without a gene match is 5. The CDR3 runs 11 amino acids, cysteine and phenylalanine included. Only the CDR3 portion is preserved as DNA: 33 bases, with reading frame beginning at the first base. TCRbeta CDR3 regions were amplified from genomic DNA by means of the immunoSEQ Assay, a bias-controlled multiplex PCR. The published analysis was carried out like this. The number of nucleated cells in each sample was estimated by amplification of reference gene primers within the assay. To quantify the absolute abundance of each unique TCRbeta CDR3 rearrangement, sequence reads were collapsed and filtered. For each sample, productive Simpson clonality was calculated by taking the square root of Simpson's diversity index across productive rearrangements. TCRdb obtained this table from immuneACCESS and retained in-frame rearrangements with V and J assigned. These tables miss some clones; where compared with another copy, unresolved V genes account for less than half of the shortfall, and the remainder is unexplained. V and J calls and clone size are given by that table; D and trimming were obtained from the DNA. The sample table lists fewer than 200,000 clones, approximately 85% of them with a count of one. In total, the top ten clones hold roughly 1.1% of the sample.

A second Seattle source provided samples from volunteer blood donors who had recovered from COVID-19. Each collaborating institution followed its own protocols to collect whole blood in K2EDTA tubes. For TCRbeta analysis, collaborator samples were shipped as frozen whole blood, as isolated PBMCs, or as DNA extracted from either sample type. Sequencing used peripheral blood. The receptor was derived from a man aged 55-75 years who had recovered from COVID-19. This sequence uses TRBV30 and TRBJ2-1; TRBD1 fits 8 bases in the junction. In nucleotide form, the sequence is TGTGCCTGGAGGACAGGGGACCTACAGTTCTTC. It codes for CAWRTGDLQFF.